This T cell receptor beta chain appears in the sequencing data of a study of OX40 agonist ivuxolimab in advanced cancers. About the study: Given to patients was ivuxolimab, an agonistic anti-OX40 (CD134) antibody. Of mixed ages from about 23 to 79 and averaging 60 years, the group was over 80% male. Partial responses were observed in three patients, of whom one had hepatocellular carcinoma and two had cutaneous melanoma.

The V and J ends lost 3 bases and 9 bases respectively, with 12 bases between them. CDR1 is MGHDK, CDR2 SYGVNS, per germline. The CDR3 sequence is 14 residues long. Measured with immunoSEQ multiplex PCR; TCRdb has only the in-frame clones, and not every one. The sample yields 80,000 or so clones, around 83% seen once. The chain is built from TRBV25-1 and TRBJ1-6; D not certain. The TCR comes from an adult with an advanced solid tumor such as melanoma, head and neck, liver or kidney cancer. The input for sequencing was CD4+ or CD8+ T cells sorted from blood, taken in a trial of the OX40 agonist ivuxolimab. CDR3 DNA sequence: TGTGCCAGCAGTGATTGGGGTACCGCTTCACCCCTCCACTTT. It specifies CASSDWGTASPLHF.